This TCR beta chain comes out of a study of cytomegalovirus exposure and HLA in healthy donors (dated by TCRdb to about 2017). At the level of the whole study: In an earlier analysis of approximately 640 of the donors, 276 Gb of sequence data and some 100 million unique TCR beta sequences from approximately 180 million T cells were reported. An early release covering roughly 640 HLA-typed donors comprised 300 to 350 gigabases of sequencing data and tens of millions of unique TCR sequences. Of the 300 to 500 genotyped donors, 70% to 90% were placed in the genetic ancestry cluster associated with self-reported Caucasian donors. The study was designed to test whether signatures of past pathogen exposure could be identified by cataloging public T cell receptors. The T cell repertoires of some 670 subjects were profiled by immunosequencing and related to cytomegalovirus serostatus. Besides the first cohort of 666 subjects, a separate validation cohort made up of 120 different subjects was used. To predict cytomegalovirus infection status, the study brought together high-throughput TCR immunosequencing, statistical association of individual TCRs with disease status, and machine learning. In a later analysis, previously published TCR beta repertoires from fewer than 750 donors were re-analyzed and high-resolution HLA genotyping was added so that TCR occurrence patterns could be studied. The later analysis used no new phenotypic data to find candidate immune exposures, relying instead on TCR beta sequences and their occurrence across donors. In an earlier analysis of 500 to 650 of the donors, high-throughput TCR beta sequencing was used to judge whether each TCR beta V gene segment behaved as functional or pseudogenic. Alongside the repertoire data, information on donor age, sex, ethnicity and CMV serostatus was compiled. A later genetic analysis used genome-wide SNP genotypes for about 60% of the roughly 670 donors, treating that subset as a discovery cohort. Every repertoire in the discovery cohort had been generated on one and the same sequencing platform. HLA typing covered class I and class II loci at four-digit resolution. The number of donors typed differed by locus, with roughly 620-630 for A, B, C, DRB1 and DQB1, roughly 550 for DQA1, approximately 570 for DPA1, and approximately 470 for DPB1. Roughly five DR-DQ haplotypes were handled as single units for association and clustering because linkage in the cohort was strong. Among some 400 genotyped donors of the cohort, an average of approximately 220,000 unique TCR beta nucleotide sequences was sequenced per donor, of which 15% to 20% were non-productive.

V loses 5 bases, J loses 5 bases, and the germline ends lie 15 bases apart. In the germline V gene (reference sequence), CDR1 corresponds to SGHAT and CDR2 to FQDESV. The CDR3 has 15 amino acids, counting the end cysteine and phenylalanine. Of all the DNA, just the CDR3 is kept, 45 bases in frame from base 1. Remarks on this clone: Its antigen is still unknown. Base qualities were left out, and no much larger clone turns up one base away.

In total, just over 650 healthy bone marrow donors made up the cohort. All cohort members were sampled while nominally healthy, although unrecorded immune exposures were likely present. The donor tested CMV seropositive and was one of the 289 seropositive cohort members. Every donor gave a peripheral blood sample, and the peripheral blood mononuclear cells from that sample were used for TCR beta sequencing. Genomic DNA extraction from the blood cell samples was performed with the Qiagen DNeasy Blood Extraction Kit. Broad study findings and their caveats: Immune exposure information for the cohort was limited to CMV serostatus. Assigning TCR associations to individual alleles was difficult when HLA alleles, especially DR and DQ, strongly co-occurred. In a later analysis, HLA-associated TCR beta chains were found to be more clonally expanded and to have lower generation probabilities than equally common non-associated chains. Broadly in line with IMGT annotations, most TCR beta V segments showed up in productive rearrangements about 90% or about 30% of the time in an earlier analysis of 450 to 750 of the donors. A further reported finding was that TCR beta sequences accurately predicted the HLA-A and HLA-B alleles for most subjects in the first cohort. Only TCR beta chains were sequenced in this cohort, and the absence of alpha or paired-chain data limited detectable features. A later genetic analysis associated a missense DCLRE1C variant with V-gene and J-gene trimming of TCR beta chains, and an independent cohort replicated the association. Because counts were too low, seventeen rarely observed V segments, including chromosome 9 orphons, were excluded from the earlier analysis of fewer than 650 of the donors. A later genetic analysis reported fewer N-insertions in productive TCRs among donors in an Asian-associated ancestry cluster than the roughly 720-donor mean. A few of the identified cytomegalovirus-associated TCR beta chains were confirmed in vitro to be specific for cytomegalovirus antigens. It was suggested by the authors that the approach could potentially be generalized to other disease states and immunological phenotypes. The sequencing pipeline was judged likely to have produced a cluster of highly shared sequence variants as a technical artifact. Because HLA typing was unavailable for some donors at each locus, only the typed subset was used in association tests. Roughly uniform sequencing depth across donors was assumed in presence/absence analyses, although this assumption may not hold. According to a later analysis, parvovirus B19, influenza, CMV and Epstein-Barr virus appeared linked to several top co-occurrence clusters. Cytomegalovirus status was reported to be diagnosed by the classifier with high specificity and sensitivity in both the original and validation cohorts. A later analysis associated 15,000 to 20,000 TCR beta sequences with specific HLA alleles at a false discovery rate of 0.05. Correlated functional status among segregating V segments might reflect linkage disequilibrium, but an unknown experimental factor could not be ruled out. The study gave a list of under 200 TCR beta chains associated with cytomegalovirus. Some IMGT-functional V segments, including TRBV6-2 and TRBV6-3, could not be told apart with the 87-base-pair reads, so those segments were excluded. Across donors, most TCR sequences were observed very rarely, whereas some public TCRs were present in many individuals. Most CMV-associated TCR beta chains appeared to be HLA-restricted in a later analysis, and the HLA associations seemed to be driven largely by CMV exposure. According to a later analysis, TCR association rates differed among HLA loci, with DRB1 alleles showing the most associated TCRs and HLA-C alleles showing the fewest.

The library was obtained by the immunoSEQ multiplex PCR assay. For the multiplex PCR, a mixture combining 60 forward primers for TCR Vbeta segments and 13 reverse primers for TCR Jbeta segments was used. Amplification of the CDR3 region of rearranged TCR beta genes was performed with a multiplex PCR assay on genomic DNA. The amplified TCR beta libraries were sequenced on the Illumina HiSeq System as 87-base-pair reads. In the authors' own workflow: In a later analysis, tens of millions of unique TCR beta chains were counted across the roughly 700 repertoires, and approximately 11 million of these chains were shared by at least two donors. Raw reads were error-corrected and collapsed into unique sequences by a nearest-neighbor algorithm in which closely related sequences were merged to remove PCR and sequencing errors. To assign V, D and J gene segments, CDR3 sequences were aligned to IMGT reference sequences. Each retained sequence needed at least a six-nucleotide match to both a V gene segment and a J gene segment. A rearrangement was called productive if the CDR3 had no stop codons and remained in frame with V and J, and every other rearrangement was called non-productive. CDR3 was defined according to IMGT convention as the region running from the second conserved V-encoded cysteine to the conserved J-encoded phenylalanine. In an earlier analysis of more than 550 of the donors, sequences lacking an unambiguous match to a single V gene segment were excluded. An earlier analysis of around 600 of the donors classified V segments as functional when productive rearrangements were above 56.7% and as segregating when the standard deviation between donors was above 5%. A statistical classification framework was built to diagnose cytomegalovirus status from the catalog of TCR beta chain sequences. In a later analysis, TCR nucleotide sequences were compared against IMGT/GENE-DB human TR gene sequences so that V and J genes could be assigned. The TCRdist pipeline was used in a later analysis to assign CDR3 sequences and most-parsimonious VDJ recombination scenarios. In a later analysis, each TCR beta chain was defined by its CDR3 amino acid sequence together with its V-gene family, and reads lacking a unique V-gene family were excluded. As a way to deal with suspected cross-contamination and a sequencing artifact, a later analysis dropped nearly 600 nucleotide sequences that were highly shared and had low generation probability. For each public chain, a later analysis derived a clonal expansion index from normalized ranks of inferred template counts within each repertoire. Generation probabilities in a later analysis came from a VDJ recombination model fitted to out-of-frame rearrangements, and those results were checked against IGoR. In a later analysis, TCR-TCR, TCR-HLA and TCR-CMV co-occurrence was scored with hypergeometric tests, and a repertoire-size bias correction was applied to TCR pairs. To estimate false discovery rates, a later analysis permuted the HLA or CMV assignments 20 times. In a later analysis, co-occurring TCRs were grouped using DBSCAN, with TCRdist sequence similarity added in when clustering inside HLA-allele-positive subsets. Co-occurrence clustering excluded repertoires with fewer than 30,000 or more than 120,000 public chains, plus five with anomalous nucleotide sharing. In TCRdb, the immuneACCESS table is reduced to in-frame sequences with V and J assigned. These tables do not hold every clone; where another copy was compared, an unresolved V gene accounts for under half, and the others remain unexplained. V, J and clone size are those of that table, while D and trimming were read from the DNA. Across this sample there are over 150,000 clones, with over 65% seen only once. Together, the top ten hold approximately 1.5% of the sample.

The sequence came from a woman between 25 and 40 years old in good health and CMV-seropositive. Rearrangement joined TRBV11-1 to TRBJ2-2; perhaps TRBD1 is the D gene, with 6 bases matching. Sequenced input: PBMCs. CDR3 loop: CASSEELQGTGELFF. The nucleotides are TGTGCCAGCAGCGAGGAACTACAGGGAACCGGGGAGCTGTTTTTT.